This entry features one TCR beta chain sequence. Its antigen target is currently unknown. Qualities for individual bases were not recorded, and no much larger clone is one base off. Other DNA sequences within the sample encode an identical CDR3. This record belongs to a study of shared clonotypes between healthy human individuals (dated by TCRdb to the early 2020s). For context, the study as a whole: The cohort included three men and two women between 18 and 49 years of age. Per donor, three plates each were used for CD4 naive and CD4 memory, two for CD8 naive, and one for CD8 memory. To estimate repertoire size and how much clonotype sharing occurs between individuals, the study deeply sequenced the blood TCR repertoires of roughly 5 healthy adults. Libraries were prepared and TCR repertoires were sequenced by different laboratories using diverse techniques, in order to increase sequencing depth and limit assay-specific biases. Each donor's leukapheresis produced roughly between roughly 0.85 and 9.5 billion PBMCs. General findings and caveats noted by the study authors: Even with the large sequencing depth, rarefaction of the sorted-subset datasets indicated that sequencing was incomplete. Across a handful of donors, 5% to 6% of naive CD4, approximately 3.6% of naive CD8, under 2.5% of memory CD4, and 0.3% to 0.45% of memory CD8 clonotypes were shared. Naive subsets generally had larger estimated clonotype richness than memory subsets did. Pairwise subsampling led to the expectation that sequencing depth would affect the degree of clonotype sharing among donors. Because the study included a small number of donors, the genetic and exposure-history diversity represented was limited. Compared with non-shared clonotypes, the clonotypes found in all four sorted-subset donors had higher generation probabilities. Sampling was limited to blood, and TCR repertoires in tissue likely differ from TCR repertoires in blood.

V loses 3 bases, J loses 5 bases, and the germline ends lie 5 bases apart. Reading the germline V gene (reference sequence) gives CDR1 MNHEY and CDR2 SMNVEV. Reading from cysteine to phenylalanine, the CDR3 counts 12 amino acids. The read is trimmed to its CDR3 DNA, 36 bases read in frame from base 1. The donors were healthy, HIV-negative adults with no recently reported acute infections or vaccinations. Every donor was a Caucasian adult residing in Nashville, Tennessee, USA. CD4+ T cells were enriched through magnetic negative selection, after which naive cells were positively selected on CD45RA and the remaining negative fraction served as the memory subset. Blood was collected by leukapheresis, and PBMCs were isolated by Ficoll-Histopaque density gradient centrifugation and then cryopreserved in liquid nitrogen vapor phase. Analytical flow cytometry was used to check the purity and quantity of every magnetically sorted T cell population. Each sorted fraction had its genomic DNA isolated and then quantified by UV absorbance on a Nanodrop 2000c.

Using the deep immunoSEQ assay, TCR CDR3 regions were amplified from genomic DNA by multiplex PCR. Genomic DNA extracted from each cell subset was distributed evenly over all wells of several immunoSEQ 96-well plates, and each plate served as one replicate. For sorted subsets, about 210 ng of genomic DNA, equivalent to roughly 30,000 T cell genomes, went into each replicate PCR. Purified libraries were measured with a Qubit 3.0 fluorometer, size-checked on a Bioanalyzer 2100, and measured again with the KAPA Library Quantification kit. A separate single-read 150-cycle Illumina NextSeq 550 flow cell was used to sequence each immunoSEQ 96-well plate. The study's processing was this. The immunoSEQ output contained only junctional sequences without quality scores, so filtering could not match that applied to full-length reads. Sequences were annotated with PyIR, a Python wrapper for IgBLAST v1.9, using IMGT germline references to assign V/J genes and CDR3. Any read was removed if the V/J assignment was weak (E-value above 1e-6), the CDR3 was missing, or the read contained stop codons, out-of-frame junctions, or ambiguous translated residues. V3J clonotypes were defined as sequences sharing an identical inferred V gene, J gene, and CDR3 amino acid sequence. To compute the percentage overlap between repertoires, the number of shared unique clonotypes was divided by the size of the smaller repertoire. RTK rarefaction, the Chao1 estimator, and Recon v2.1 estimates of unobserved clonotypes were used to assess repertoire richness. Generation probabilities for all TCRbeta clonotypes obtained by the gDNA method from several donors were computed using OLGA. Sourced from immuneACCESS, this table was stored by TCRdb with only in-frame sequences that have V and J called. A share of the clones is absent; for the studies checked, an unresolved V gene accounts for under half, and the remainder has no known explanation. V and J calls and clone size follow that table, whereas D and trimming were derived from the DNA. This sample lists more than 2,000,000 clones; approximately 93% were detected once. The top ten clones comprise 0.39% of the sample.

The chain was built from TRBV27 and TRBJ2-1; there is no confident call for the D gene. The clonotype was recovered from a man aged 18 to 30 in good health. Some clones in this sample may be carry-over from other donors' samples. Sequencing was done on a sample of naive CD4+ T cells from PBMCs. The sample's cell subset or site, from its label and the paper: CD45RA+ positively selected. The CDR3 protein is CASSFSDNEQFF. The sequenced DNA is TGTGCCAGCAGTTTCTCGGACAATGAGCAGTTCTTC.